The present T cell receptor (beta chain) was sequenced within a study of breast tumors, draining lymph nodes, adjacent tissues (TCRdb year 2016). For context, the study as a whole: Breast cancer patients provided tumor, adjacent nontumor tissue and axillary lymph nodes, and the study compared the TCR beta repertoires across these three sources. The study was designed to assess the relationships and possible T-cell exchange between tumor, surrounding tissue and draining lymph node repertoires in human breast cancer.

The lymph node samples were taken from the axillary draining lymph nodes of breast cancer patients. Broader findings and caveats from the paper: Tumor and nontumor tissue repertoires were found to be significantly more similar in luminal-like than in basal-like breast cancer. T-cell repertoire diversity in tumors was found to be lower than in lymph nodes but higher than in nontumor tissue, and preferential V and J gene usage was observed. A scenario in which most tumor T cells derive from the lymph node and then expand within tumor tissue was judged to be consistent with the data. Rather than being directly demonstrated, the conclusion that tumor T cells originate in lymph nodes was presented as consistent with a hypothesis.

Sequencing used an Illumina HiSeq 2000. Multiplex PCR amplification was used to generate the TCR beta chain libraries. The amplified TCR beta chain products were analyzed by high-throughput sequencing. TCRdb handled the public reads itself, with Q25 trimming in fastp and clone calling in MiXCR, and kept productive beta chains. One record per CDR3 amino acid sequence lists the most common genes and DNA. This sample lists around 250,000 distinct CDR3 sequences; less than 35% were detected once. Approximately 3.7% of the sample is in the top ten clones. This clonotype was found many times. It has no known antigen specificity. Base quality data are lacking; no much larger clone is found one base away. The sample comprised axillary lymph node tissue. The sequence came from a female donor with breast cancer. Some clones in this sample may be carry-over from other donors' samples.

For the CDR3, the sequence is CASSSWTGEDNYGYTF. The sequenced DNA: TGTGCCAGCAGCTCCTGGACAGGGGAGGATAACTATGGCTACACCTTC. The V and J segments used are TRBV7-9 and TRBJ1-2; TRBD1 lines up with 9 middle nucleotides. As encoded in the germline V gene (reference sequence), CDR1 is SEHNR while CDR2 is FQNEAQ. V ends up 4 bases short and J 1 base short, with an unmatched junction base count of 7. Counted from cysteine to phenylalanine, this CDR3 has 16 amino acids. The only DNA kept is the CDR3, 48 bases in frame from the first base.